The 25 T cell receptor beta chains below come from one sample, sequenced in a study of T cells after posttransplantation cyclophosphamide. A marrow graft followed busulfan-fludarabine conditioning, with cyclophosphamide on days +3 and +4. Profiling relied on immunoSEQ multiplex PCR, and the TCRdb table lists in-frame clones only, not all of them. The sample contains tens of thousands of clones, less than 90% of which appear only once. Sequences were derived from PBMCs, sampled after allogeneic stem cell transplant with posttransplant cyclophosphamide. All receptors derive from a female patient younger than 45 who received an allogeneic stem cell transplant from an unrelated donor, was CMV-positive, and had no GVHD. The graft donor may have given rise to some T cells.

Points on this clone: The identical CDR3 is also encoded by other nucleotide sequences in the sample. The chain recombines TRBV27 with TRBJ2-1; 10 bases are shared with TRBD1. This CDR3 is built from 14 residues. Germline loops: CDR1 MNHEY, CDR2 SMNVEV (reference sequence). V was clipped by 1 base and J by 6 bases; unmatched bases: 0. The CDR3 DNA reads as TGTGCCAGCAGTTTATGGACAGGGGGCAATGAGCAGTTCTTC. Protein sequence: CASSLWTGGNEQFF.

The J gene is TRBJ2-7, the V gene TRBV28; tentatively, D is TRBD2 (6 bases). Trimming pared 7 bases from V and 5 bases from J, leaving 24 bases between. The CDR3 sequence is 16 residues long. CDR1 MDHEN and CDR2 SYDVKM come from the germline V gene. The CDR3 region has the DNA TGTGCCAGCACCCCGCTAACCGGGACTTTTGATAACGAGCAGTACTTC. As protein: CASTPLTGTFDNEQYF.

The chain links TRBV5-1 to TRBJ1-6; D remains ambiguous. Germline lookup yields CDR1 SGHRS and CDR2 YFSETQ. CDR3 size: 17 residues. Trimming took off 2 bases at V and 9 bases at J, with 21 bases between the two ends. The CDR3 reads CASSFRGEGPRVSPLHF. The CDR3 region has the DNA TGCGCCAGCAGCTTCCGCGGTGAGGGCCCACGGGTTTCACCCCTCCACTTT.

As concerns this clone: A junction end diverges from the germline sequence, so it may reflect a read error. This chain links TRBV28 with TRBJ2-7, with 10 bases fitting TRBD2. CDR1 and CDR2 from the germline V gene are MDHEN and SYDVKM. This CDR3 comprises 13 residues. CDR3 sequence: CASSPRVASGGDF. As DNA, the CDR3 is TGTGCCAGCAGCCCGAGGGTGGCAAGCGGGGGGGACTTC. Full variable domain (missing parts from reference TRBV28 and TRBJ2-7): DVKVTQSSRYLVKRTGEKVFLECVQDMDHENMFWYRQDPGLGLRLIYFSYDVKMKEKGDIPEGYSVSREKKERFSLILESASTNQTSMYLCASSPRVASGGDFGPGTRLTVT.

V gene TRBV6-6 combines with J gene TRBJ1-1; maybe TRBD1 (5 bases). Germline CDR1 reads MNHNY; CDR2 reads SVGAGI (reference sequence). Trimming took 7 bases from V and 5 from J, leaving 23 bases between them. There are 16 residues in the CDR3. Written as DNA, the CDR3 is TGTGCCAGCACCCTCCTTGACGGGCCCGGGGGGACTGAAGCTTTCTTT. This translates into CASTLLDGPGGTEAFF.

The chain has TRBV11-2 and TRBJ2-2, with D perhaps matching TRBD2 (6 bases). Germline CDR1 reads SGHAT; CDR2 reads FQNNGV. The CDR3 is 16 residues long. Trimming pared 5 bases from V and 0 bases from J, leaving 13 bases between. The CDR3 here is CASSHPGDSNTGELFF. The CDR3 DNA reads as TGTGCCAGCAGCCACCCGGGGGATTCGAACACCGGGGAGCTGTTTTTT.

V usage is TRBV4-1 and J usage is TRBJ1-1; 8 bases fit TRBD1. The germline V gene has CDR1 MGHRA and CDR2 YSYEKL. The CDR3 contains 18 residues. The V gene end was trimmed by 4 bases and the J gene end by 0 bases; junction bases not matched to a gene: 13. This CDR3 is CASSRPPALDRVNTEAFF. CDR3 DNA sequence: TGCGCCAGCAGCCGACCCCCGGCCTTGGACAGGGTGAACACTGAAGCTTTCTTT.

This clone is large in the sample. This chain connects TRBV2 to TRBJ2-5; TRBD2 aligns across 10 bases. The CDR3 sequence is 19 residues long. Germline CDR1 SNHLY, CDR2 FYNNEI. The trim removed 6 bases at V and 5 bases at J, leaving 21 bases unmatched. The CDR3 loop is CASRDLRAGGGVRPETQYF. DNA of the CDR3: TGTGCCAGCAGGGATCTCCGAGCGGGGGGGGGAGTCCGGCCCGAGACCCAGTACTTC.

The CDR3 protein is CASSPNLAGGRETQYF. In nucleotides, the CDR3 is TGTGCCAGCAGCCCCAACTTAGCGGGGGGGCGCGAGACCCAGTACTTC. V and J are TRBV7-9 and TRBJ2-5; 11 nucleotides line up with TRBD2. This CDR3 region has 16 residues. Trimming removed 5 bases from V and 5 bases from J; junction bases left unmatched: 10. Germline CDR1 SEHNR, CDR2 FQNEAQ (reference sequence).

This sequence joins TRBV25-1 and TRBJ2-3; D gene ambiguous. The V gene lost 1 base and the J gene lost 2 bases, with 7 bases spanning the gap. There are 14 residues in the CDR3. Germline V gene data show CDR1 as MGHDK and CDR2 as SYGVNS. CDR3 residues: CASSEWLDTDTQYF. The CDR3, as DNA: TGTGCCAGCAGTGAATGGTTAGACACAGATACGCAGTATTTT.

Note on this clone: A junction end diverges from the germline sequence, so it may reflect a read error. The gene calls are TRBV10-3 and TRBJ1-1; 8 bases line up with TRBD1. The germline V gene encodes CDR1 ENHRY and CDR2 SYGVKD. The CDR3 totals 16 residues. The DNA of the CDR3 is TGTGCCACCAGTGGGGGACAGGAAGGCTTAAGGACTGAAGCTTTCTTT. It encodes CATSGGQEGLRTEAFF.

The chain recombines TRBV28 with TRBJ1-5, with a possible D match to TRBD1 (6 bases). Per the germline V gene, CDR1 is MDHEN and CDR2 is SYDVKM. This CDR3 comprises 14 residues. The V end was cut by 8 bases, the J end by 11 bases, with 22 bases between. CDR3 in amino acids: CASFDERGGRSQHF. The CDR3 coding sequence is TGTGCCAGCTTCGACGAAAGGGGGGGCAGGTCCCAGCATTTT.

This clone was counted between two and nine times. The J gene is TRBJ1-5, the V gene TRBV5-6; no clear D. The germline V and J ends were trimmed by 3 bases and 5 bases, with 9 bases remaining between them. Per the germline V gene, CDR1 is SGHDT and CDR2 is YYEEEE. The CDR3 is made up of 13 amino acids. The CDR3 DNA follows: TGTGCCAGCAGCTCCATCCGGGATCAGCCCCAGCATTTT. As protein: CASSSIRDQPQHF.

The chain carries TRBV6-1 and TRBJ1-5; 7 bases map to TRBD1. The CDR3 has 15 amino acids. Germline-derived CDR1 and CDR2 are MNHNS and SASEGT. V lost 6 bases and J lost 2; bases outside the gene matches: 7. CDR3 coding DNA: TGTGCCAGCAGGGCGGACAGGAATGGCAATCAGCCCCAGCATTTT. Translating gives CASRADRNGNQPQHF.

By its share, this clone is medium-sized. The rearrangement uses TRBV6-5 and TRBJ1-4; D is possibly TRBD1 (5 bases). Germline V CDR1 and CDR2: MNHEY, SVGAGI. There are 16 residues in the CDR3. V was clipped by 2 bases and J by 0 bases, with 10 bases between them. The chain's CDR3 is CASSYGAGATNEKLFF. As DNA, the CDR3 is TGTGCCAGCAGTTACGGGGCGGGGGCAACTAATGAAAAACTGTTTTTT.

This chain joins TRBV28 and TRBJ2-2; D may be TRBD2 (6 bases). The CDR3 is 15 amino acids. Germline V lookup: CDR1 MDHEN, CDR2 SYDVKM. V lost 5 bases, J lost 7 bases, and 17 bases lay in between. CDR3 DNA: TGTGCCAGCAGTCCTGTTACCGGGGGTGTCGGGGAGCTGTTTTTT. Its translation is CASSPVTGGVGELFF.

This chain uses TRBV7-8 with TRBJ2-2, with TRBD1 matching 10 bases. The trim removed 3 bases at V and 5 bases at J, leaving 3 bases unmatched. The CDR3 is made up of 15 amino acids. Germline CDR1 SGHVS, CDR2 FQNEAQ. The CDR3 nucleotides read TGTGCCAGCAGCTTCGACAGGGGGCTAACCGGGGAGCTGTTTTTT. Amino acids: CASSFDRGLTGELFF.

In this sample, this clone turned up once. The J gene is TRBJ2-3, the V gene TRBV4-2; 11 bases are a match to TRBD2. Germline CDR1 is LGHNA and CDR2 is YNFKEQ. With V trimmed by 1 base and J by 6 bases, 9 bases remained unmatched. The CDR3 sequence is 17 residues long. CDR3: CASSQVVLAGGEDTQYF. Written as DNA, the CDR3 is TGTGCCAGCAGCCAAGTGGTTCTAGCGGGGGGAGAGGATACGCAGTATTTT.

The chain is built from TRBV6-6 and TRBJ1-5, with TRBD1 matching over 7 bases. Germline CDR1 reads MNHNY; CDR2 reads SVGAGI (reference sequence). The J segment lost 5 bases and the V segment lost 2 bases, leaving 6 bases of the junction unmatched. The CDR3 totals 15 residues. The CDR3 nucleotides are TGTGCCAGCAGTTACCGGACAGGCTCCTATCAGCCCCAGCATTTT. This translates into CASSYRTGSYQPQHF.

This chain connects TRBV6-5 to TRBJ1-1, with D unclear. The CDR3 is made up of 13 amino acids. V lost 5 bases and J lost 3, with 10 bases in between. Germline V lookup: CDR1 MNHEY, CDR2 SVGAGI. The CDR3: CASSHNRDTEAFF. The CDR3 DNA sequence: TGTGCCAGCAGTCACAACCGGGACACTGAAGCTTTCTTT.

The V and J genes are TRBV5-4 and TRBJ2-1, with 12 bases matching TRBD2. This CDR3 has 16 residues. Germline values: CDR1 SGHNT, CDR2 YYREEE (reference sequence). V was clipped by 5 bases and J by 7 bases; unmatched bases: 10. Here the CDR3 reads CASRTSLAGGQNEQFF. CDR3 DNA: TGTGCCAGCAGAACCAGTCTAGCGGGGGGGCAGAATGAGCAGTTCTTC.

CDR3 sequence reads: CASTGGVSGGTDTQYF. CDR3 nucleotide sequence: TGTGCCAGCACCGGAGGGGTTTCGGGGGGCACAGATACGCAGTATTTT. The gene calls are TRBV5-4 and TRBJ2-3; TRBD2 might be the D (6 bases). Germline assignment: CDR1 SGHNT and CDR2 YYREEE (reference sequence). V gave up 6 bases and J gave up 1 base, with 18 bases separating them. The CDR3 is 16 amino acids.

The J gene is TRBJ1-5, the V gene TRBV28; TRBD1 matches 9 bases. The CDR3 length is 17 residues. CDR1 is MDHEN and CDR2 is SYDVKM in the germline V gene. Losses at the gene ends were 4 bases for V and 4 bases for J; bases not matched to a gene: 11. The chain's CDR3 is CASSSYEGQGVNQPQHF. The CDR3 bases are TGTGCCAGCAGTTCCTACGAGGGACAGGGCGTAAATCAGCCCCAGCATTTT.

V usage is TRBV7-9 and J usage is TRBJ2-1; TRBD2 agrees at 12 bases. The length of the CDR3 is 15 residues. J lost 6 bases, V lost 5 bases, and 5 bases had no gene match. Germline V gene lookup returns CDR1 SEHNR and CDR2 FQNEAQ (reference sequence). The CDR3 sequence: CASSRGLAGINEQFF. Here the CDR3 DNA reads TGTGCCAGCAGCCGTGGACTAGCGGGGATCAATGAGCAGTTCTTC.

The chain links TRBV5-1 to TRBJ2-7; no clear D gene. The CDR3 sequence is 13 residues long. The ends were cut back, 0 bases at V and 4 bases at J, with 8 bases in the middle. Germline loops: CDR1 SGHRS, CDR2 YFSETQ. The CDR3, as DNA: TGCGCCAGCAGCTTGGCCGCCGAGTACGAGCAGTACTTC. Its translation: CASSLAAEYEQYF.